The 26 T cell receptor beta chains listed next were all sequenced from one sample in a study of shared clonotypes between healthy human individuals. Libraries were prepared by immunoSEQ multiplex PCR; TCRdb keeps only in-frame clonotypes and omits some of them. The sample contains hundreds of thousands of clones, about 96% of which appear only once. The naive CD8 subset, CD45RO-negative cells positively selected for CCR7, excluded terminally differentiated effector memory CD45RA+ cells. The source material was naive CD8+ T cells sorted from blood. The source is a man in his thirties or forties in good health.

The J gene is TRBJ2-1, the V gene TRBV10-3; 16 bases align to TRBD2. Trimming cost V 3 bases and J 9 bases; bases outside gene matches: 5. This CDR3 has 16 amino acids. Germline loops: CDR1 ENHRY, CDR2 SYGVKD. The CDR3 loop is CAISDPGLAGGVEQFF. The CDR3 region has the DNA TGTGCCATCAGTGATCCGGGACTAGCGGGAGGGGTTGAGCAGTTCTTC.

J is TRBJ1-2 and V is TRBV14, with D uncertain. From germline, CDR1 is SGHDN and CDR2 FVKESK. Trimming cost V 4 bases and J 2 bases, with 8 bases left between them. CDR3 length: 13 residues. The CDR3 DNA reads as TGTGCCAGCAGCCCAACTCGGAACTATGGCTACACCTTC. Protein: CASSPTRNYGYTF.

The gene calls are TRBV7-6 and TRBJ1-1, with D unresolved. Trimming stripped 5 bases from V and 4 bases from J, with 11 bases between. Germline-derived CDR1 and CDR2 are SGHVS and FNYEAQ. CDR3 length: 13 amino acids. The CDR3 coding sequence is TGTGCCAGCAGCAAGGGTCCTGGCACTGAAGCTTTCTTT. It is translated as CASSKGPGTEAFF. The full variable domain, with the rest looked up from reference TRBV7-6 and TRBJ1-1, is GAGVSQSPRYKVTKRGQDVALRCDPISGHVSLYWYRQALGQGPEFLTYFNYEAQQDKSGLPNDRFSAERPEGSISTLTIQRTEQRDSAMYRCASSKGPGTEAFFGQGTRLTVV.

The chain joins TRBV7-9 to TRBJ2-7, with 10 bases fitting TRBD2. The junction had 6 bases not matched to a gene; V was cut back by 5 bases and J by 2 bases. The CDR3 length is 15 residues. CDR1 is SEHNR and CDR2 is FQNEAQ in the germline V gene (reference sequence). This chain's CDR3 is CASSPGGLAAYEQYF. The CDR3 DNA reads TGTGCCAGCAGCCCAGGAGGACTAGCGGCCTACGAGCAGTACTTC.

The V and J genes are TRBV25-1 and TRBJ2-1, with 7 positions matching TRBD1. This CDR3 is 15 amino acids long. J lost 3 bases, V lost 2 bases, and 4 bases had no gene match. The V gene's germline CDR1 is MGHDK and CDR2 SYGVNS. CDR3 sequence (DNA): TGTGCCAGCAGTGAAGGGGACAGCCTCTACAATGAGCAGTTCTTC. This sequence encodes CASSEGDSLYNEQFF.

Of note for this clone: The junction shows a germline mismatch at one end, possibly a read error. This sequence joins TRBV7-7 and TRBJ2-5; D is possibly TRBD2 (6 bases). Germline lookup yields CDR1 SSHAT and CDR2 FNYEAQ (reference sequence). This CDR3 has 14 amino acids. CDR3 DNA sequence: TGTGCTAGCAGCCCTTGGGACTTCCAAGAGACCCAGTACTTC. Its protein is CASSPWDFQETQYF.

The CDR3 bases are TGTGCCAGCCAGAGCGGAGGAAGCTCCTACGAGCAGTACTTC. Amino acid sequence: CASQSGGSSYEQYF. This chain uses TRBV28 with TRBJ2-7; tentatively, D is TRBD2 (5 bases). The germline V gene encodes CDR1 MDHEN and CDR2 SYDVKM. The CDR3 spans 14 residues. V was clipped by 8 bases and J by 0 bases, with 14 bases between them.

The chain joins TRBV19 to TRBJ2-7, with 14 nucleotides matching TRBD2. Per germline, CDR1 LNHDA and CDR2 SQIVND (reference sequence). The CDR3 loop spans 16 amino acids. V trimming: 4 bases; J trimming: 3 bases; junction bases outside the gene matches: 5. The CDR3 sequence is CASSTEGTSGSYEQYF. The CDR3 coding sequence is TGTGCCAGTAGTACCGAAGGGACTAGCGGGAGCTACGAGCAGTACTTC.

The chain carries TRBV9 and TRBJ2-1; weak D call: TRBD2 (5 bases). V lost 4 bases and J lost 0, with 11 bases in between. This CDR3 is built from 15 residues. The germline gives CDR1 SGDLS, CDR2 YYNGEE. Here the CDR3 DNA reads TGTGCCAGCAGCTCCACTAGAACCTCCTACAATGAGCAGTTCTTC. Protein product: CASSSTRTSYNEQFF.

Worth noting for this clone: The sample contains more than one DNA sequence encoding this CDR3. The genes are TRBV27 and TRBJ2-7; D uncertain. V gave up 3 bases and J gave up 2 bases, with 8 bases separating them. CDR1 and CDR2 from the germline V gene are MNHEY and SMNVEV (reference sequence). The CDR3 loop spans 13 amino acids. The CDR3 coding sequence is TGTGCCAGCAGTTTCGCAGGAGCCTACGAGCAGTACTTC. It yields the protein CASSFAGAYEQYF.

This clone was detected only once. The genes are TRBV7-9 and TRBJ2-1, with D possibly TRBD2 on 5 matching bases. The CDR3 has 15 residues. The germline V and J ends were trimmed by 5 bases and 2 bases, with 13 bases remaining between them. In germline, CDR1 is SEHNR, CDR2 FQNEAQ (reference sequence). The CDR3 DNA follows: TGTGCCAGCAGCATCAGACGGGGAACCTACAATGAGCAGTTCTTC. This sequence encodes CASSIRRGTYNEQFF.

The CDR3 DNA follows: TGTGCCAGTGCAGAGCCTGCTAGCGGAATCTACGAGCAGTACTTC. Amino acids: CASAEPASGIYEQYF. V gene TRBV19 combines with J gene TRBJ2-7, with 7 bases matching TRBD2. The CDR3 totals 15 residues. The germline CDR1 and CDR2 sequences are LNHDA and SQIVND (reference sequence). Trimming took 8 bases from V and 3 from J; bases not matched to a gene: 13.

This sequence joins TRBV5-1 and TRBJ2-7; TRBD2 aligns across 13 bases. The J segment lost 1 base and the V segment lost 7 bases, leaving 11 bases of the junction unmatched. Germline assignment: CDR1 SGHRS and CDR2 YFSETQ. The CDR3 extends over 17 amino acids. CDR3 bases: TGCGCCAGCCGGACTAGCGGGAGTGTGAGTGGGTCCTACGAGCAGTACTTC. This translates into CASRTSGSVSGSYEQYF. Looking up the rest from reference TRBV5-1 and TRBJ2-7 gives the full variable domain: KAGVTQTPRYLIKTRGQQVTLSCSPISGHRSVSWYQQTPGQGLQFLFEYFSETQRNKGNFPGRFSGRQFSNSRSEMNVSTLELGDSALYLCASRTSGSVSGSYEQYFGPGTRLTVT.

Here the CDR3 reads CASSLGSLPDTQYF. DNA of the CDR3: TGTGCCAGCAGCTTAGGATCCCTCCCAGATACGCAGTATTTT. The genes are TRBV11-2 and TRBJ2-3; D unresolved. Germline loops: CDR1 SGHAT, CDR2 FQNNGV. This CDR3 contains 14 residues. V dropped 1 base and J dropped 4 bases, with 9 bases sitting between them.

The chain combines TRBV7-9 with TRBJ2-1; 11 nucleotides match TRBD2. J was trimmed by 5 bases and V by 4 bases; bases with no gene match: 4. Germline V gives CDR1 SEHNR, CDR2 FQNEAQ (reference sequence). CDR3 length equals 15 residues. DNA of the CDR3: TGTGCCAGCAGCTATAGCGGGAGGGGGCACAATGAGCAGTTCTTC. It encodes CASSYSGRGHNEQFF. The entire variable domain, with the rest obtained from reference TRBV7-9 and TRBJ2-1, is as follows: DTGVSQNPRHKITKRGQNVTFRCDPISEHNRLYWYRQTLGQGPEFLTYFQNEAQLEKSRLLSDRFSAERPKGSFSTLEIQRTEQGDSAMYLCASSYSGRGHNEQFFGPGTRLTVL.

J is TRBJ2-1 and V is TRBV7-2; 10 bases line up with TRBD2. Germline CDR1 reads SGHTA; CDR2 reads FQGNSA. V lost 5 bases and J lost 8; bases outside the gene matches: 12. CDR3 length: 16 amino acids. CDR3 loop: CASSPLAGEFGDEQFF. In DNA, the CDR3 is TGTGCCAGCAGCCCTCTAGCGGGAGAGTTTGGCGATGAGCAGTTCTTC.

The rearrangement uses TRBV7-9 and TRBJ1-1; D unclear. V was trimmed by 1 base and J by 6 bases, leaving 15 bases between them. Germline assignment: CDR1 SEHNR and CDR2 FQNEAQ (reference sequence). The CDR3 is 15 residues long. CDR3 nucleotide sequence: TGTGCCAGCAGCTTAGAGGGATTGAGGATGTCTGAAGCTTTCTTT. This codes for CASSLEGLRMSEAFF.

This chain connects TRBV28 to TRBJ2-7; D possibly corresponds to TRBD1 (6 bases). The V gene lost 4 bases and the J gene lost 2 bases, with 15 bases spanning the gap. Per germline, CDR1 MDHEN and CDR2 SYDVKM. The CDR3 is made up of 15 amino acids. CDR3 bases: TGTGCCAGCAGTTCTACAGGGTTTCGTGCCTACGAGCAGTACTTC. Protein product: CASSSTGFRAYEQYF. Supplemented by reference TRBV28 and TRBJ2-7, the full variable domain reads DVKVTQSSRYLVKRTGEKVFLECVQDMDHENMFWYRQDPGLGLRLIYFSYDVKMKEKGDIPEGYSVSREKKERFSLILESASTNQTSMYLCASSSTGFRAYEQYFGPGTRLTVT.

This chain joins TRBV28 and TRBJ2-3; D is uncertain. The germline V gene has CDR1 MDHEN and CDR2 SYDVKM. The CDR3 totals 16 residues. Trimming left V 7 bases short and J 5 bases short, with 22 bases between. The CDR3 is CASTWTDTLGVDTQYF. CDR3 DNA: TGTGCCAGCACCTGGACGGATACCCTGGGCGTAGATACGCAGTATTTT.

The rearrangement uses TRBV7-9 and TRBJ2-5, with 9 bases lining up with TRBD1. Germline-derived CDR1 and CDR2 are SEHNR and FQNEAQ (reference sequence). V gave up 1 base and J gave up 5 bases; unmatched junction bases: 8. The CDR3 consists of 16 residues. Here the CDR3 DNA reads TGTGCCAGCAGCTTAGTGGACAGGGGAGGACGGGAGACCCAGTACTTC. Residues: CASSLVDRGGRETQYF.

The rearrangement uses TRBV27 and TRBJ2-1; TRBD2 matches 10 bases. Germline CDR1 and CDR2: MNHEY and SMNVEV (reference sequence). CDR3 size: 15 residues. J gave up 7 bases and V 3 bases, and 6 bases lay outside the gene matches. Here the CDR3 DNA reads TGTGCCAGCAGTTTCTCTAGCGGGAGTTCAAATGAGCAGTTCTTC. The encoded protein is CASSFSSGSSNEQFF.

This chain uses TRBV4-1 with TRBJ1-2; the D gene is possibly TRBD1 (5 bases). The CDR3 is 11 residues long. Germline CDR1 and CDR2: MGHRA and YSYEKL. V lost 6 bases and J lost 8, with 10 bases in between. Here the CDR3 DNA reads TGCGCCAGCAGAACAGGACTAGGCTACACCTTC. It codes for CASRTGLGYTF.

V gene TRBV7-8 combines with J gene TRBJ1-2; D not resolved. Germline-derived CDR1 and CDR2 are SGHVS and FQNEAQ. This CDR3 comprises 15 residues. The V gene lost 5 bases and the J gene lost 3 bases, with 16 bases spanning the gap. This CDR3 reads CASSQNYRRDYGYTF. The CDR3 region has the DNA TGTGCCAGCAGCCAAAATTATAGGAGGGACTATGGCTACACCTTC.

J is TRBJ2-7 and V is TRBV5-4; TRBD2 agrees at 8 bases. The germline gives CDR1 SGHNT, CDR2 YYREEE (reference sequence). The CDR3 sequence is 15 residues long. V gave up 4 bases and J gave up 4 bases; unmatched junction bases: 10. The CDR3: CASSRVAGIFYEQYF. The CDR3 bases are TGTGCCAGCAGCCGGGTAGCGGGGATCTTTTACGAGCAGTACTTC.

The chain recombines TRBV7-9 with TRBJ1-1; D remains ambiguous. There are 13 residues in the CDR3. Between the trimmed V and J ends, which lost 6 bases and 0 bases, there was a span of 8 bases. Germline values: CDR1 SEHNR, CDR2 FQNEAQ (reference sequence). CDR3 nucleotide sequence: TGTGCCAGCAGACGACCGGTGAACACTGAAGCTTTCTTT. This translates into CASRRPVNTEAFF. Supplemented by reference TRBV7-9 and TRBJ1-1, the full variable domain reads DTGVSQNPRHKITKRGQNVTFRCDPISEHNRLYWYRQTLGQGPEFLTYFQNEAQLEKSRLLSDRFSAERPKGSFSTLEIQRTEQGDSAMYLCASRRPVNTEAFFGQGTRLTVV.

The J gene is TRBJ1-2, the V gene TRBV27; tentatively, D is TRBD1 (5 bases). The ends were cut back, 5 bases at V and 4 bases at J, with 11 bases in the middle. This CDR3 contains 13 residues. Germline values: CDR1 MNHEY, CDR2 SMNVEV (reference sequence). Written as DNA, the CDR3 is TGTGCCAGCAGTCCGGAGGGGTTCTATGGCTACACCTTC. It is translated as CASSPEGFYGYTF.